One and the same sample provided the 10 T cell receptor beta chains below, sequenced in a study of control samples from healthy donors and cancer patients. The repertoire was sequenced with immunoSEQ multiplex PCR; TCRdb's copy has only in-frame clones and lacks some. The sample lists 150,000 to 200,000 clones; around 94% were seen once. What was sequenced was blood. These receptors were taken from a man aged 30 to 45 in good health.

V is TRBV7-8 and J is TRBJ1-1; TRBD1 agrees at 12 bases. The length of the CDR3 is 18 residues. Germline CDR1 SGHVS, CDR2 FQNEAQ. Unmatched junction bases numbered 8, after V lost 3 bases and J lost 0 bases. The CDR3 sequence is CASSFLGTGGIMNTEAFF. CDR3 nucleotide sequence: TGTGCCAGCAGCTTCCTCGGGACAGGGGGCATCATGAACACTGAAGCTTTCTTT.

This chain links TRBV24-1 with TRBJ2-3; TRBD2 agrees at 7 bases. Germline V gives CDR1 KGHDR, CDR2 SFDVKD. The V and J ends lost 6 bases and 0 bases, in that order; junction bases with no gene match: 5. This CDR3 is built from 15 residues. CDR3 protein: CATSSAGDSTDTQYF. The CDR3 nucleotides are TGTGCCACCAGTTCCGCGGGGGATAGCACAGATACGCAGTATTTT.

This chain connects TRBV5-1 to TRBJ2-7, with D perhaps being TRBD1 or TRBD2 (5 bases each). This CDR3 spans 14 amino acids. Per germline, CDR1 SGHRS and CDR2 YFSETQ. V lost 4 bases to trimming and J lost 3 bases, with 14 bases between them. CDR3 coding DNA: TGCGCCAGCAGCCCGGGGACGTCAATCTACGAGCAGTACTTC. Residues: CASSPGTSIYEQYF. Combining the CDR3 with reference TRBV5-1 and TRBJ2-7 gives the whole variable domain KAGVTQTPRYLIKTRGQQVTLSCSPISGHRSVSWYQQTPGQGLQFLFEYFSETQRNKGNFPGRFSGRQFSNSRSEMNVSTLELGDSALYLCASSPGTSIYEQYFGPGTRLTVT.

The V and J genes are TRBV29-1 and TRBJ1-2; the D is unclear. The CDR3 runs 15 residues. Trimming took 3 bases from V and 4 from J, leaving 18 bases between them. The germline gives CDR1 SQVTM, CDR2 ANQGSEA. The CDR3: CSVEPAAYPLYGYTF. CDR3 DNA sequence: TGCAGCGTTGAGCCCGCAGCCTACCCCCTCTATGGCTACACCTTC.

The rearrangement links TRBV4-3 to TRBJ1-3; D is ambiguous. V lost 0 bases and J 0 bases, leaving 12 bases between the germline ends. Germline V gives CDR1 LGHNA, CDR2 YSLEER. The CDR3 is 17 amino acids. The CDR3 DNA follows: TGCGCCAGCAGCCAAGATAGGTCGGGTAGCTCTGGAAACACCATATATTTT. This gives the protein CASSQDRSGSSGNTIYF.

This chain uses TRBV5-4 with TRBJ2-1, with D maybe TRBD2 (5 bases). The CDR3 is 15 amino acids. Germline CDR1 reads SGHNT; CDR2 reads YYREEE (reference sequence). The ends were cut back, 4 bases at V and 8 bases at J, with 19 bases in the middle. The CDR3 DNA sequence: TGTGCCAGCAGCCCCGGGCCCGGCGGGTCGGATGAGCAGTTCTTC. Its protein product is CASSPGPGGSDEQFF.

On this clone itself: The sample carries other DNA sequences with the same CDR3. The CDR3 nucleotides are TGTGCCAGCAGCCTAAGACTGGCGGGGGGGGAGCAGTTCTTC. It is translated as CASSLRLAGGEQFF. This rearrangement joins TRBV3-1 (or the pseudogene TRBV3-2) to TRBJ2-1; TRBD2 agrees at 9 bases. The CDR3 is made up of 14 amino acids. Trimming at V came to 4 bases and at J to 10 bases, leaving 8 bases not matched to a gene. Germline CDR1 LGHDT, CDR2 YNNKEL (reference sequence).

The gene calls are TRBV4-1 and TRBJ1-6; D is undetermined. Germline V gene sequence: CDR1 MGHRA, CDR2 YSYEKL. The CDR3 has 14 amino acids. V lost 0 bases, J lost 14 bases, and 14 bases lay in between. The CDR3 nucleotides are TGCGCCAGCAGCCAAGATCAAGCCCCTAGGGCCCTCCACTTT. Translation gives CASSQDQAPRALHF.

The chain joins TRBV23-1 to TRBJ1-1; 9 nucleotides agree with TRBD1. TRBV23-1 is sorted into the ORF group, with uncertain function. Trimming at V came to 0 bases and at J to 5 bases, leaving 7 bases not matched to a gene. This CDR3 has 16 residues. The CDR3 region has the DNA TGCGCCAGCAGTCAATCGGACAGGGGATGTACGACTGAAGCTTTCTTT. As protein: CASSQSDRGCTTEAFF.

This clone was found once. The chain combines TRBV12-5 with TRBJ2-2, with 7 bases aligning to TRBD2. The germline gives CDR1 LGHNT, CDR2 FRNRAP. This CDR3 contains 15 residues. V shed 6 bases and J 0 bases; nucleotides not matched to a gene: 4. CDR3 amino acids: CASGPGLTNTGELFF. The CDR3 DNA reads as TGTGCTAGTGGCCCGGGACTAACGAACACCGGGGAGCTGTTTTTT.